One sample yielded the 14 T cell receptor beta chains listed below, sequenced in a study of shared clonotypes between healthy human individuals. Clones were sequenced by immunoSEQ multiplex PCR, and TCRdb holds only the in-frame ones, with some missing. The data show about 2.4 million clones, with roughly 92% seen just once and around 0.14% held by the top ten. The sample comprised naive CD4+ T cells sorted from blood. Described subset: CD45RA+ positively selected. All receptors come from a man between 18 and 29 years old in good health.

The V gene is TRBV19, the J gene TRBJ2-3, with D tentatively TRBD2 (5 bases). V lost 4 bases, J lost 5 bases, and 22 bases lay in between. The germline V gene has CDR1 LNHDA and CDR2 SQIVND (reference sequence). The CDR3 contains 17 residues. CDR3 sequence: CASSTFPLASLGDTQYF. The CDR3 DNA is TGTGCCAGTAGTACCTTCCCGCTAGCTTCCTTAGGAGATACGCAGTATTTT. Supplemented by reference TRBV19 and TRBJ2-3, the full variable domain reads DGGITQSPKYLFRKEGQNVTLSCEQNLNHDAMYWYRQDPGQGLRLIYYSQIVNDFQKGDIAEGYSVSREKKESFPLTVTSAQKNPTAFYLCASSTFPLASLGDTQYFGPGTRLTVL.

The chain carries TRBV6-1 and TRBJ2-5; 10 nucleotides line up with TRBD1. V dropped 7 bases and J dropped 2; count of bases not matched to a gene: 7. The CDR3 sequence is 15 residues long. The germline V gene encodes CDR1 MNHNS and CDR2 SASEGT. The CDR3 DNA reads TGTGCCAGCACCGAGGGACAGGGGCCGCAAGAGACCCAGTACTTC. Translating gives CASTEGQGPQETQYF.

This sequence joins TRBV2 and TRBJ1-5; D not resolved. The V and J ends lost 6 bases and 7 bases respectively, with 7 bases between them. The CDR3 consists of 11 residues. The V gene's germline CDR1 is SNHLY and CDR2 FYNNEI. CDR3 in amino acids: CASRVEQPQHF. In DNA form, the CDR3 reads TGTGCCAGCAGGGTCGAACAGCCCCAGCATTTT.

This chain connects TRBV30 to TRBJ2-2; D is uncertain. Between the trimmed V and J ends, which lost 2 bases and 7 bases, there was a span of 8 bases. CDR1 and CDR2 from the germline V gene are GTSNPN and SVGIG (reference sequence). This CDR3 is 12 amino acids long. The CDR3 region is CAWSRNLGELFF. CDR3 DNA sequence: TGTGCCTGGAGTAGGAACCTCGGGGAGCTGTTTTTT.

The gene calls are TRBV10-2 and TRBJ2-5; tentative D call: TRBD2 (7 bases). With the DNA end fitting TRBJ2-7 better, the J assignment may be wrong. Germline V CDR1 and CDR2: WSHSY, SAAADI. The CDR3 sequence is 14 residues long. In DNA form, the CDR3 reads TGCGCCAGCAGTGAGTCAGGGGGGGCCTACGAGCAGTACTTC. This sequence encodes CASSESGGAYEQYF.

This clone came up once. This chain connects TRBV5-4 to TRBJ2-3; 9 bases are a match to TRBD2. The V gene end was trimmed by 1 base and the J gene end by 4 bases; junction bases not matched to a gene: 7. Looked up from germline, CDR1 is SGHNT and CDR2 is YYREEE (reference sequence). CDR3 length: 16 residues. The CDR3 sequence: CASSLKVAGASDTQYF. CDR3 in DNA: TGTGCCAGCAGCTTGAAGGTAGCGGGGGCCTCAGATACGCAGTATTTT.

With regard to this clone: Additional DNA sequences in this sample encode the identical CDR3. The chain couples TRBV18 to TRBJ2-1, with 14 positions matching TRBD2. There are 17 residues in the CDR3. Germline CDR1 is KGHSH and CDR2 is LQKENI. Unmatched junction bases numbered 5, after V lost 0 bases and J lost 7 bases. The CDR3, as DNA: TGTGCCAGCTCACCACCGGGACTAGCGGGAGTGGGGAATGAGCAGTTCTTC. As protein: CASSPPGLAGVGNEQFF.

This sequence joins TRBV5-4 and TRBJ2-7; 10 nucleotides agree with TRBD1. With V trimmed by 4 bases and J by 3 bases, 7 bases remained unmatched. CDR1 is SGHNT and CDR2 is YYREEE in the germline V gene (reference sequence). This CDR3 is built from 15 residues. CDR3 DNA sequence: TGTGCCAGCAGCATGCCCGGGACAGGGGTCTACGAGCAGTACTTC. Amino acid sequence: CASSMPGTGVYEQYF.

With respect to this clone: Other DNA sequences of this sample code for an identical CDR3. This chain's CDR3 is CASGRAEAFF. Here the CDR3 DNA reads TGTGCCAGCGGGAGGGCTGAAGCTTTCTTT. J is TRBJ1-1 and V is TRBV6-1; no clear D. This CDR3 comprises 10 residues. Trimming removed 8 bases at V and 6 bases at J, with 7 bases between. Germline V lookup: CDR1 MNHNS, CDR2 SASEGT.

The J gene is TRBJ1-2, the V gene TRBV5-1; TRBD1 might be the D (5 bases). The CDR3 runs 15 residues. The germline gives CDR1 SGHRS, CDR2 YFSETQ. Deletions cut 5 bases from V and 3 bases from J, with 17 bases between. CDR3 loop: CASSRDPQTHYGYTF. The CDR3 region has the DNA TGCGCCAGCAGTCGGGACCCTCAGACGCACTATGGCTACACCTTC.

V and J are TRBV5-1 and TRBJ2-1, with D perhaps assigned TRBD1 or TRBD2 (5 bases each). The CDR3 sequence is 17 residues long. CDR1 and CDR2 from the germline V gene are SGHRS and YFSETQ. Trimming shortened V by 1 base and J by 3 bases, and 17 bases separated the two germline ends. The CDR3 is CASSLRTFSGGYNEQFF. The CDR3 DNA reads as TGCGCCAGCAGCTTGCGTACCTTCAGTGGGGGCTACAATGAGCAGTTCTTC.

The chain combines TRBV19 with TRBJ2-2; 8 bases are a match to TRBD1. This CDR3 has 14 amino acids. V dropped 5 bases and J dropped 7; count of bases not matched to a gene: 6. CDR1 and CDR2 (germline): LNHDA, SQIVND (reference sequence). The CDR3 DNA follows: TGTGCCAGTAGTCCTCGGACAGGGTTCGGGGAGCTGTTTTTT. This sequence encodes CASSPRTGFGELFF.

The V gene is TRBV7-2, the J gene TRBJ2-1; 8 nucleotides line up with TRBD2. With V trimmed by 2 bases and J by 6 bases, 18 bases remained unmatched. Germline values: CDR1 SGHTA, CDR2 FQGNSA. This CDR3 is built from 19 residues. The CDR3 here is CASSLILAGPFTPFNEQFF. CDR3 nucleotides: TGTGCCAGCAGCTTAATATTAGCGGGACCGTTTACGCCTTTCAATGAGCAGTTCTTC.

The chain employs TRBV19 and TRBJ1-1; tentatively, D is TRBD1 (6 bases). Germline V gene data show CDR1 as LNHDA and CDR2 as SQIVND (reference sequence). V was shortened by 6 bases and J by 4 bases, with 15 bases between the two germline ends. The CDR3 totals 14 residues. CDR3 region: CASSKQGGGTEAFF. The CDR3 nucleotides read TGTGCCAGTAGCAAACAGGGTGGGGGCACTGAAGCTTTCTTT.